Shown below are 8 T cell receptor beta chains from a single sample sequenced in a study of cytomegalovirus exposure and HLA in healthy donors. The PCR contained 60 Vbeta and 13 Jbeta primers. Data came from immunoSEQ multiplex PCR; TCRdb stores just in-frame clones and leaves some out. The sample lists 130,000 to 150,000 clones; approximately 80% were seen once. Specimen: PBMCs. The receptor source for this set is a man aged 18 to 29 in good health and CMV-seronegative.

V usage is TRBV30 and J usage is TRBJ2-2; TRBD2 aligns across 9 bases. V was pared by 5 bases and J by 6 bases, with 7 bases of the junction left unmatched. Per germline, CDR1 GTSNPN and CDR2 SVGIG (reference sequence). The CDR3 loop spans 14 amino acids. CDR3 sequence: CAWGPSGAAGELFF. The DNA for the CDR3 is TGTGCCTGGGGACCTAGCGGGGCGGCCGGGGAGCTGTTTTTT. The full variable domain, completed using reference TRBV30 and TRBJ2-2, is SQTIHQWPATLVQPVGSPLSLECTVEGTSNPNLYWYRQAAGRGLQLLFYSVGIGQISSEVPQNLSASRPQDRQFILSSKKLLLSDSGFYLCAWGPSGAAGELFFGEGSRLTVL.

The chain is built from TRBV6-1 and TRBJ2-5; D is uncertain. CDR3 length: 13 amino acids. Germline CDR1 and CDR2: MNHNS and SASEGT. V lost 6 bases and J lost 5, with 13 bases in between. CDR3 in DNA: TGTGCCAGCAGCGACTGGCCCGGGGAGACCCAGTACTTC. It yields the protein CASSDWPGETQYF.

This clone was counted a few times. The gene calls are TRBV9 and TRBJ2-1; 11 bases agree with TRBD2. Trimming removed 1 base from V and 9 bases from J; junction bases left unmatched: 9. Germline V CDR1 and CDR2: SGDLS, YYNGEE. The CDR3 is 16 amino acids. The CDR3: CASSVTNSGRASEQFF. In nucleotides, the CDR3 is TGTGCCAGCAGCGTAACAAATAGCGGGAGGGCCTCTGAGCAGTTCTTC.

This clone was recorded a few times. The V gene is TRBV19, the J gene TRBJ1-2; 8 bases are shared with TRBD1. V shed 1 base, J shed 6 bases, and the junction held 10 bases outside the gene matches. Germline V lookup: CDR1 LNHDA, CDR2 SQIVND (reference sequence). The CDR3 is 16 amino acids. CDR3 nucleotides: TGTGCCAGTAGTATAGGGGGAGGACAGGGAGCGAATGGCTACACCTTC. This codes for CASSIGGGQGANGYTF.

Only a few counts were recorded for this clone. This chain joins TRBV6-1 and TRBJ1-2, with D perhaps matching TRBD1 (5 bases). CDR3 length equals 11 residues. The V gene's germline CDR1 is MNHNS and CDR2 SASEGT. Trimming pared 1 base from V and 8 bases from J, leaving 5 bases between. The CDR3 DNA sequence: TGTGCCAGCAGTGAAGAGGGGGGCTACACCTTC. Protein: CASSEEGGYTF.

This clone occurred a few times. The V gene is TRBV6-5, the J gene TRBJ2-3, with 10 bases identical to TRBD2. CDR3 length equals 15 residues. V dropped 7 bases and J dropped 8; count of bases not matched to a gene: 12. Germline CDR1 is MNHEY and CDR2 is SVGAGI. The CDR3 sequence is CASTRSSGGLATQYF. The CDR3 DNA reads as TGTGCCAGCACTCGGAGTAGCGGGGGGCTCGCTACGCAGTATTTT.

This clone turned up a few times. The chain is built from TRBV18 and TRBJ1-5; D may be TRBD1 (6 bases). Trimming pared 3 bases from V and 0 bases from J, leaving 18 bases between. This CDR3 contains 18 residues. CDR1 and CDR2 (germline): KGHSH, LQKENI. The CDR3 spells CASSPGDTALISNQPQHF. The CDR3 coding sequence is TGTGCCAGCTCACCTGGGGACACCGCCCTTATTAGCAATCAGCCCCAGCATTTT.

The sample holds a few counts of this clone. V is TRBV27 and J is TRBJ1-1; D remains unclear. This CDR3 is 14 amino acids long. The V end was cut by 2 bases, the J end by 0 bases, with 7 bases between. CDR1 is MNHEY and CDR2 is SMNVEV in the germline V gene (reference sequence). CDR3 region: CASSLSGLNTEAFF. CDR3 in DNA: TGTGCCAGCAGTTTAAGCGGCCTGAACACTGAAGCTTTCTTT.